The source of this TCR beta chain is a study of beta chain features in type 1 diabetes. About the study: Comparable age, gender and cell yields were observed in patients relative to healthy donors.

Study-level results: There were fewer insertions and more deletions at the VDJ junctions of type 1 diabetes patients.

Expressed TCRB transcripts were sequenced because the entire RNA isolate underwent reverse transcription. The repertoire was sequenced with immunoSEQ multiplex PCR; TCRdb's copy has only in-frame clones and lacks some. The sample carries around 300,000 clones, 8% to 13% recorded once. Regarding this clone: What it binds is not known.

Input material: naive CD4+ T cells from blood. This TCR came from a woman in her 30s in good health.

CDR3: CASSFSRFSAGANVLTF. The CDR3 DNA is TGTGCCAGCAGCTTCTCCAGATTTAGCGCTGGGGCCAACGTCCTGACTTTC. The rearrangement joins TRBV7-3 to TRBJ2-6; D perhaps matches TRBD2 (5 bases). V was shortened by 3 bases and J by 2 bases, with 14 bases between the two germline ends. This CDR3 contains 17 residues. The V gene's germline CDR1 is SGHTA and CDR2 FQGTGA.